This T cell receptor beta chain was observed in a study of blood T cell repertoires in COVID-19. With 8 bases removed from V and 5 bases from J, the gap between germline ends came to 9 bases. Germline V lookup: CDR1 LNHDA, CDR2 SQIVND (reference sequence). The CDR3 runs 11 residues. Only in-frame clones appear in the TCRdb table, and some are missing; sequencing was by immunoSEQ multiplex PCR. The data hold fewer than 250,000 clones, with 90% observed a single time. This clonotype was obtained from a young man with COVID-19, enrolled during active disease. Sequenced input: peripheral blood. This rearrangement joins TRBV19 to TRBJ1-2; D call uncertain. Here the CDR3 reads CASFGKYGYTF. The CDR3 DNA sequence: TGTGCCAGTTTCGGGAAATATGGCTACACCTTC.